The 10 T cell receptor beta chains presented below share a single source sample, sequenced in a study of pediatric ulcerative colitis. The rectum was sampled with one to two pinch biopsies at colonoscopy. Only in-frame clones appear in the TCRdb table, and some are missing; sequencing was by immunoSEQ multiplex PCR. In the table there are fewer than 30,000 clones, about 69% of which are singletons. Sequencing input: gut tissue. These TCRs come from a boy aged 5-17 years with severe ulcerative colitis.

The rearrangement joins TRBV14 to TRBJ2-6; D may be TRBD1 or TRBD2 (6 bases each). The germline V gene encodes CDR1 SGHDN and CDR2 FVKESK. The CDR3 spans 18 residues. Trimming stripped 0 bases from V and 0 bases from J, with 12 bases between. In nucleotides, the CDR3 is TGTGCCAGCAGCCAAGACGGAGGGGGACTCTCTGGGGCCAACGTCCTGACTTTC. Amino acid sequence: CASSQDGGGLSGANVLTF.

CDR3 sequence (DNA): TGCGCCAGCAGCTTGGCCGTGGGACTCACAGATACGCAGTATTTT. This encodes CASSLAVGLTDTQYF. V usage is TRBV5-1 and J usage is TRBJ2-3; possibly TRBD2 for D (6 bases). Germline V gene data show CDR1 as SGHRS and CDR2 as YFSETQ. The germline V and J ends were trimmed by 0 bases and 2 bases, with 10 bases remaining between them. This CDR3 contains 15 residues. Using reference TRBV5-1 and TRBJ2-3 for the parts outside the CDR3, the full variable domain is KAGVTQTPRYLIKTRGQQVTLSCSPISGHRSVSWYQQTPGQGLQFLFEYFSETQRNKGNFPGRFSGRQFSNSRSEMNVSTLELGDSALYLCASSLAVGLTDTQYFGPGTRLTVL.

The sample holds one count of this clone. The chain carries TRBV6-5 and TRBJ1-5; TRBD1 matches at 7 bases. Germline V CDR1 and CDR2: MNHEY, SVGAGI. The ends lost 5 bases at V and 5 bases at J; junction bases unmatched: 6. The CDR3 covers 14 residues. CDR3 DNA sequence: TGTGCCAGCAGTCGGGACAGCTTATATCAGCCCCAGCATTTT. It is translated as CASSRDSLYQPQHF.

J is TRBJ2-2 and V is TRBV7-2; 9 bases line up with TRBD2. The trim removed 6 bases at V and 2 bases at J, leaving 7 bases unmatched. The germline V gene encodes CDR1 SGHTA and CDR2 FQGNSA. The CDR3 sequence is 16 residues long. Here the CDR3 reads CASSPAGGKNTGELFF. The CDR3, as DNA: TGTGCCAGCAGTCCCGCGGGAGGGAAAAACACCGGGGAGCTGTTTTTT.

The chain links TRBV7-9 to TRBJ1-4, with TRBD1 identical over 9 bases. Germline CDR1 reads SEHNR; CDR2 reads FQNEAQ (reference sequence). The CDR3 covers 14 residues. Trimming at V came to 5 bases and at J to 5 bases, leaving 3 bases not matched to a gene. CDR3 sequence: CASSHGQGNEKLFF. Written as DNA, the CDR3 is TGTGCCAGCAGCCACGGACAGGGGAATGAAAAACTGTTTTTT.

The chain employs TRBV19 and TRBJ2-1, with TRBD2 identical over 10 bases. The V gene end was trimmed by 8 bases and the J gene end by 5 bases; junction bases not matched to a gene: 9. Germline CDR1 is LNHDA and CDR2 is SQIVND (reference sequence). This CDR3 is 15 amino acids long. The CDR3 loop reads CASPPGLARDNEQFF. The CDR3, as DNA: TGTGCCAGTCCCCCGGGACTAGCGAGGGACAATGAGCAGTTCTTC.

J is TRBJ2-1 and V is TRBV6-5, with TRBD2 matching 9 bases. Per the germline V gene, CDR1 is MNHEY and CDR2 is SVGAGI. Trimming removed 2 bases from V and 8 bases from J; junction bases left unmatched: 7. The CDR3 has 15 amino acids. The CDR3 DNA follows: TGTGCCAGCAGTTACCTAGCGGGACGTATCGATGAGCAGTTCTTC. Amino acid sequence: CASSYLAGRIDEQFF.

The gene calls are TRBV5-1 and TRBJ2-2; 7 bases map to TRBD2. V lost 5 bases, J lost 8 bases, and 12 bases stayed unmatched. Germline V CDR1 and CDR2: SGHRS, YFSETQ. The CDR3 has 15 amino acids. CDR3 protein: CASRNVAGVRGELFF. CDR3 coding DNA: TGCGCCAGCAGAAACGTCGCGGGAGTACGAGGGGAGCTGTTTTTT.

In its sample, this clone was seen a few times. V is TRBV29-1 and J is TRBJ2-2; TRBD2 is a possible D gene (6 bases). The CDR3 length is 15 residues. V dropped 4 bases and J dropped 6 bases, with 18 bases sitting between them. Germline CDR1 SQVTM, CDR2 ANQGSEA. The CDR3 here is CSVGGLSGRAGELFF. The CDR3, as DNA: TGCAGCGTTGGTGGACTAAGCGGAAGGGCCGGGGAGCTGTTTTTT.

V gene TRBV11-2 combines with J gene TRBJ1-2; 11 bases map to TRBD1. There are 15 residues in the CDR3. Germline lookup yields CDR1 SGHAT and CDR2 FQNNGV. V lost 4 bases to trimming and J lost 4 bases; unmatched junction nucleotides: 5. The CDR3: CASSWTGGNLYGYTF. The CDR3 DNA reads as TGTGCCAGCAGCTGGACAGGGGGCAACCTCTATGGCTACACCTTC.